The 6 T cell receptor beta chains below all came from one sample that was sequenced in a study of T cell repertoires in cytomegalovirus infection. TCRdb itself ran the reads through MiXCR, one entry per CDR3 protein. The repertoire holds about 890,000 distinct CDR3 sequences, with 31% as singletons. No antigen has been identified for these receptors. The material was cultured CD8+ T cells from PBMCs, obtained from culture after CMV antigen stimulation. Source of these receptors: a human donor in good health (CMV status not recorded). Some clones in this sample may be carry-over from other donors' samples.

The rearrangement links TRBV12-3 or TRBV12-4 to TRBJ2-1; D unresolved. This CDR3 is 17 amino acids long. Trimming shortened V by 5 bases and J by 2 bases, and 19 bases separated the two germline ends. The CDR3 region has the DNA TGTGCCAGCAGTCCTGCTCCGAGCCCAGGCACCTACAATGAGCAGTTCTTC. Its translation is CASSPAPSPGTYNEQFF.

The chain carries TRBV13 and TRBJ2-1; the D call may be TRBD1 or TRBD2 (5 bases each). The germline V and J ends were trimmed by 2 bases and 7 bases, with 15 bases remaining between them. This CDR3 contains 15 residues. Germline V gene sequence: CDR1 PRHDT, CDR2 FYEKMQ (reference sequence). CDR3 protein: CASSLKTGRGNEQFF. The CDR3 coding sequence is TGTGCCAGCAGCTTAAAAACGGGACGAGGGAATGAGCAGTTCTTC.

This sequence joins TRBV6-5 and TRBJ2-3; 11 bases align to TRBD2. Germline V gene data show CDR1 as MNHEY and CDR2 as SVGAGI. V lost 4 bases, J lost 6 bases, and 9 bases stayed unmatched. There are 16 residues in the CDR3. The CDR3 coding sequence is TGTGCCAGCAGTTCGACTAGCGGGGATGACTGGGATACGCAGTATTTT. Protein product: CASSSTSGDDWDTQYF.

As concerns this clonotype: Its ends do not fully match the called genes, so a read error is possible. The chain has TRBV29-1 and TRBJ1-2, with a weak D call TRBD1 (5 bases). The CDR3 length is 14 residues. Germline V gene sequence: CDR1 SQVTM, CDR2 ANQGSEA. Here the CDR3 reads CSDEAEHRNYGYTF. Here the CDR3 DNA reads TGCAGCGATGAAGCAGAGCACAGGAACTATGGCTACACCTTC.

This sequence joins TRBV7-4 and TRBJ2-2, with D perhaps matching TRBD1 or TRBD2 (5 bases each). CDR1 and CDR2 (germline): SGHVT, SQSDAQ. Trimming left V 1 base short and J 3 bases short, with 9 bases between. CDR3 length: 15 residues. DNA of the CDR3: TGTGCCAGCAGCTTAGGGGACCTATACACCGGGGAGCTGTTTTTT. As protein: CASSLGDLYTGELFF.

This clonotype showed up just a few times. This chain joins TRBV7-6 and TRBJ2-2; D uncertain. Looked up from germline, CDR1 is SGHVS and CDR2 is FNYEAQ. Trimming cost V 4 bases and J 6 bases, with 9 bases left between them. The CDR3 contains 13 residues. The CDR3 here is CASSSVPPGELFF. Written as DNA, the CDR3 is TGTGCCAGCAGCTCAGTCCCCCCCGGGGAGCTGTTTTTT.